Reported below is one T cell receptor (beta chain). The antigen is unknown. This entry is derived from a study of OX40 agonist ivuxolimab in advanced cancers. General study findings and limits: Mean expanded clone counts were higher in CD8+ than CD4+ T cells.

Sequencing used immunoSEQ multiplex PCR; TCRdb keeps in-frame clones, though not all of them. Of about 40,000 clones in the sample, 80% to 95% were seen once. This CDR3 is built from 18 residues. CDR1 LNHNV and CDR2 YYDKDF come from the germline V gene (reference sequence). J lost 7 bases, V lost 0 bases, and 12 bases had no gene match. Individuals having autoimmune disease history or systemic immunosuppression were not enrolled. The source of this sequence is an adult with an advanced solid tumor such as melanoma, head and neck, liver or kidney cancer. This chain connects TRBV15 to TRBJ2-1; 10 bases agree with TRBD2. The source was CD4+ or CD8+ T cells sorted from blood, collected in a trial of the OX40 agonist ivuxolimab. The CDR3 nucleotides read TGTGCCACCAGCAGAGATAGGGTAATTGGACTAGCGGATAATGAGCAGTTCTTC. It yields the protein CATSRDRVIGLADNEQFF.